The 7 T cell receptor beta chains below come from one sample, sequenced in a study of cytomegalovirus exposure and HLA in healthy donors. The PCR made use of 60 Vbeta and 13 Jbeta primers. Method: immunoSEQ multiplex PCR; TCRdb's copy keeps in-frame clones and lacks some. This sample's table reports around 77,000 clones. Sequencing input: PBMCs. These receptors originate from a middle-aged man in good health and CMV-seropositive.

This rearrangement joins TRBV5-4 to TRBJ2-7; 9 bases align to TRBD1. This CDR3 has 14 residues. Germline V gene data show CDR1 as SGHNT and CDR2 as YYREEE (reference sequence). V was clipped by 10 bases and J by 3 bases; unmatched bases: 11. CDR3 region: CAFEPGQGVYEQYF. The CDR3 nucleotides read TGTGCCTTTGAACCGGGACAGGGAGTCTACGAGCAGTACTTC.

J is TRBJ1-1 and V is TRBV6-1; D not certain. The CDR3 sequence is 10 residues long. V dropped 6 bases and J dropped 10 bases, with 9 bases sitting between them. Germline CDR1 MNHNS, CDR2 SASEGT. The CDR3 DNA follows: TGTGCCAGCAGCCCCCCCGGAGCTTTCTTT. Translation: CASSPPGAFF.

The V and J genes are TRBV5-4 and TRBJ1-4, with 8 positions matching TRBD1. The CDR3 length is 16 residues. Germline V gene data show CDR1 as SGHNT and CDR2 as YYREEE (reference sequence). The junction had 9 bases not matched to a gene; V was cut back by 4 bases and J by 4 bases. The CDR3 loop is CASSRDRGQNNEKLFF. As DNA, the CDR3 is TGTGCCAGCAGCCGCGACAGGGGACAGAATAATGAAAAACTGTTTTTT.

Judged by frequency, this clone is medium-sized. This sequence joins TRBV7-9 and TRBJ2-3, with 7 nucleotides matching TRBD2. Trimming at V came to 5 bases and at J to 2 bases, leaving 4 bases not matched to a gene. CDR1 and CDR2 (germline): SEHNR, FQNEAQ (reference sequence). The CDR3 has 14 residues. CDR3 sequence (DNA): TGTGCCAGCAGCACCAGCGGGAACACAGATACGCAGTATTTT. It encodes CASSTSGNTDTQYF.

The chain combines TRBV6-6 with TRBJ1-1; 7 nucleotides align to TRBD1. V shed 0 bases and J 7 bases; nucleotides not matched to a gene: 5. CDR1 is MNHNY and CDR2 is SVGAGI in the germline V gene (reference sequence). The CDR3 contains 14 residues. The DNA of the CDR3 is TGTGCCAGCAGTTACTCGAGGGGGGACAGTGAAGCTTTCTTT. Amino acids: CASSYSRGDSEAFF.

The chain joins TRBV6-1 to TRBJ1-2; 11 bases match TRBD1. CDR1 is MNHNS, CDR2 SASEGT, per germline. V lost 6 bases to trimming and J lost 7 bases; unmatched junction nucleotides: 7. The CDR3 is made up of 14 amino acids. The CDR3 is CASSYGQGAGGYTF. CDR3 coding DNA: TGTGCCAGCAGCTATGGACAGGGGGCTGGTGGCTACACCTTC.

The rearrangement links TRBV6-1 to TRBJ1-6; D is uncertain. Looked up from germline, CDR1 is MNHNS and CDR2 is SASEGT. The CDR3 extends over 15 amino acids. Trimming cost V 2 bases and J 7 bases, with 12 bases left between them. This chain's CDR3 is CASSETRAGNSPLHF. The CDR3 DNA sequence: TGTGCCAGCAGTGAAACGAGGGCGGGGAATTCACCCCTCCACTTT.